This T cell receptor beta chain was obtained from a study of type 1 and type 2 diabetes patients. Study-level information: Magnetic bead positive selection isolated CD4+ or CD8+ T cells from PBMCs.

Of note for this clonotype: The antigen is unknown.

Study-wide results and caveats: Some expanded clones seen only in T1D might occur in additional T2D or control samples.

CDR1 and CDR2 from the germline V gene are LNHDA and SQIVND (reference sequence). Trimming stripped 8 bases from V and 6 bases from J, with 13 bases between. The CDR3 is 12 amino acids. Each diabetic donor fulfilled classification criteria for either type 1 or type 2. Ten milliliters of peripheral blood were collected from each participant. The PCR template was genomic DNA. Multiplex PCR with 30 forward and 13 reverse primers amplified the TCR beta CDR3. In TCRdb, the multiplex PCR reads were re-called with MiXCR into one record per CDR3 protein. Among about 250,000 distinct CDR3 sequences, more than 45% were seen once, and the ten largest hold roughly 15%.

The sample comprised peripheral blood mononuclear cells (PBMCs). The receptor was derived from a man between 18 and 35 years old with type 2 diabetes. The rearrangement links TRBV19 to TRBJ1-2, with D hard to call. The CDR3 here is CASQTSNHGYTF. The CDR3 DNA sequence: TGTGCCAGTCAAACCTCTAATCATGGCTACACCTTC.